The source of this T cell receptor beta chain is a study of T cell repertoires in cytomegalovirus infection. Study-wide results and limits: Cumulated frequencies of public TCR beta families served to identify carriers of CMV plus the relevant HLA. HLA-C-restricted CMV-specific TCR beta clonotypes prevailed in the ex vivo response.

TCRdb called the reads again in MiXCR, with one record for every CDR3 protein. The sample lists 250,000 to 400,000 distinct CDR3 sequences, 20% to 30% occurring once. As regards this clonotype: Its antigen is not identified.

The germline V and J ends were trimmed by 8 bases and 0 bases, with 17 bases remaining between them. The CDR3 is made up of 16 amino acids. CDR1 is MDHEN and CDR2 is SYDVKM in the germline V gene. The input for sequencing was cultured PBMCs, taken from culture after CMV antigen stimulation. The clonotype was recovered from a human donor in good health (CMV status not recorded). Some clones in this sample may be carry-over from other donors' samples. V is TRBV28 and J is TRBJ2-1; possible D gene TRBD2, 5 bases. For the CDR3, the DNA is TGTGCCAGCGGAGTAATAGGGAGAAGCTCCTACAATGAGCAGTTCTTC. Amino acids: CASGVIGRSSYNEQFF.